A single sample is the source of the 29 T cell receptor beta chains below, sequenced in a study of spatial heterogeneity in lung cancer. Via MiXCR, TCRdb re-called the 5' RACE reads, giving one row per CDR3 protein. The repertoire consists of around 50,000 distinct CDR3 sequences, with 7.5% to 8% occurring once and the leading ten covering approximately 13%. The time point here: sample taken at primary tumor resection. The authors sequenced whole RNA from tumor, nontumor lung or frozen PBMC without sorting. Sequenced here: PBMCs, sampled at surgery. These receptors came from a female donor with early-stage non-small cell lung cancer.

This clonotype was seen more than once but under ten times. V is TRBV6-2 or TRBV6-3 and J is TRBJ1-1; D uncertain. This CDR3 region has 12 residues. CDR1 is MNHEY, CDR2 SVGEGT, per germline. Between the trimmed V and J ends, which lost 2 bases and 11 bases, there was a span of 12 bases. In DNA, the CDR3 is TGTGCCAGCAGTTACAACAAGGTGGATGCTTTCTTT. Its protein is CASSYNKVDAFF.

This clonotype was found many times. This chain connects TRBV7-2 to TRBJ2-1, with D possibly being TRBD1 (7 bases). Germline V gives CDR1 SGHTA, CDR2 FQGNSA. The germline V and J ends were trimmed by 5 bases and 2 bases, with 10 bases remaining between them. The CDR3 is made up of 14 amino acids. CDR3 region: CASSRGTAYNEQFF. The CDR3 nucleotides are TGTGCCAGCAGCCGCGGGACAGCCTACAATGAGCAGTTCTTC.

This clonotype was seen many times. The V gene is TRBV3-1, the J gene TRBJ2-7; possible D gene TRBD2, 5 bases. The CDR3 covers 15 residues. CDR1 and CDR2 from the germline V gene are LGHDT and YNNKEL (reference sequence). Trimming took off 4 bases at V and 5 bases at J, with 18 bases between the two ends. CDR3 protein: CASSRRSMFGDEQYF. Here the CDR3 DNA reads TGTGCCAGCAGCCGAAGAAGCATGTTCGGGGACGAGCAGTACTTC.

The chain joins TRBV28 to TRBJ2-3, with a tentative D call TRBD2 (6 bases). Trimming took off 3 bases at V and 8 bases at J, with 24 bases between the two ends. The CDR3 is made up of 17 amino acids. The germline V gene encodes CDR1 MDHEN and CDR2 SYDVKM. The CDR3 DNA follows: TGTGCCAGCAGTTTGAGGGTGGGGGGACTCCAGCAGGCTACGCAGTATTTT. Its protein is CASSLRVGGLQQATQYF. Using reference TRBV28 and TRBJ2-3 for the parts outside the CDR3, the full variable domain is DVKVTQSSRYLVKRTGEKVFLECVQDMDHENMFWYRQDPGLGLRLIYFSYDVKMKEKGDIPEGYSVSREKKERFSLILESASTNQTSMYLCASSLRVGGLQQATQYFGPGTRLTVL.

V usage is TRBV30 and J usage is TRBJ1-1; 7 bases match TRBD1. This CDR3 is built from 13 residues. The trim removed 3 bases at V and 3 bases at J, leaving 4 bases unmatched. Germline V gives CDR1 GTSNPN, CDR2 SVGIG (reference sequence). The CDR3 sequence is CAWRTGRDTEAFF. The CDR3 nucleotides read TGTGCCTGGAGGACAGGGAGGGACACTGAAGCTTTCTTT.

The chain is built from TRBV7-2 and TRBJ2-5, with 10 bases identical to TRBD2. CDR3 length equals 14 residues. Looked up from germline, CDR1 is SGHTA and CDR2 is FQGNSA. J lost 1 base, V lost 8 bases, and 4 bases had no gene match. CDR3: CASASGGAQETQYF. DNA for the CDR3: TGTGCCAGCGCGAGCGGGGGGGCCCAAGAGACCCAGTACTTC.

This clonotype was detected ten times or more. The V gene is TRBV6-1, the J gene TRBJ1-2; D call uncertain. Germline assignment: CDR1 MNHNS and CDR2 SASEGT. The CDR3 extends over 12 amino acids. V lost 4 bases and J 5 bases, leaving 8 bases between the germline ends. DNA of the CDR3: TGTGCCAGCAGTGCAGCCGGATATGGCTACACCTTC. This encodes CASSAAGYGYTF.

This clonotype was counted many times. V is TRBV9 and J is TRBJ2-1; no definite D call. Germline CDR1 and CDR2: SGDLS and YYNGEE. The V end lost 7 bases, the J end lost 0 bases, and 14 bases lay between the germline ends. This CDR3 contains 15 residues. The CDR3 DNA sequence: TGTGCCAGCTCCCCCGGATCAAGCTCCTACAATGAGCAGTTCTTC. It is translated as CASSPGSSSYNEQFF.

Ten or more counts support this clonotype. The genes are TRBV5-6 and TRBJ2-3; 7 positions agree with TRBD2. The CDR3 runs 16 residues. V dropped 2 bases and J dropped 0; count of bases not matched to a gene: 6. The germline gives CDR1 SGHDT, CDR2 YYEEEE. The CDR3 protein is CASSLGAGVSTDTQYF. CDR3 DNA: TGTGCCAGCAGCTTAGGCGCGGGGGTTAGCACAGATACGCAGTATTTT.

The chain recombines TRBV14 with TRBJ1-6; D possibly corresponds to TRBD1 (6 bases). Per the germline V gene, CDR1 is SGHDN and CDR2 is FVKESK. V lost 0 bases and J 0 bases, leaving 27 bases between the germline ends. The CDR3 is 23 residues long. CDR3 DNA: TGTGCCAGCAGCCAAGACCCGGACTTGGGGCAGGGGTACTCTAGCTCCTATAATTCACCCCTCCACTTT. It encodes CASSQDPDLGQGYSSSYNSPLHF.

This clonotype has just a few counts. The chain is built from TRBV12-3 or TRBV12-4 and TRBJ2-1; TRBD2 might be the D (6 bases). The CDR3 runs 15 residues. V was cut by 10 bases and J by 2 bases, with 18 bases left in between. The CDR3 loop is CATTPPGGTYNEQFF. The CDR3 DNA sequence: TGTGCCACCACCCCCCCCGGGGGAACCTACAATGAGCAGTTCTTC.

CDR3 protein: CASSQEARVSDTQYF. CDR3 DNA sequence: TGCGCCAGCAGCCAAGAGGCCAGGGTATCAGATACGCAGTATTTT. This chain joins TRBV4-3 and TRBJ2-3; D may be TRBD1 (5 bases). This CDR3 region has 15 residues. Germline-derived CDR1 and CDR2 are LGHNA and YSLEER. V shed 0 bases and J shed 4 bases, with 11 bases lying between them.

This clonotype has a handful of counts. The rearrangement uses TRBV5-5 and TRBJ1-1, with 8 bases matching TRBD1. The trim removed 0 bases at V and 6 bases at J, leaving 10 bases unmatched. The CDR3 sequence is 16 residues long. CDR1 and CDR2 (germline): SGHKS, YYEKEE (reference sequence). CDR3 sequence reads: CASSLDPGQAASEAFF. The CDR3 region has the DNA TGTGCCAGCAGCTTGGACCCGGGACAGGCTGCTTCTGAAGCTTTCTTT.

Many counts were recorded for this clonotype. The J gene is TRBJ2-3, the V gene TRBV12-3 or TRBV12-4; 8 nucleotides agree with TRBD2. The V and J ends lost 1 base and 6 bases, in that order; junction bases with no gene match: 6. The CDR3 spans 15 residues. CDR3 nucleotide sequence: TGTGCCAGCAGTTTAGTGGCGGGGGGCCAGGATACGCAGTATTTT. It yields the protein CASSLVAGGQDTQYF.

This clonotype came up many times. The CDR3 DNA reads as TGTGCCAGCAGGGACACCAAGAACACTGAAGCTTTCTTT. Its translation: CASRDTKNTEAFF. The rearrangement uses TRBV2 and TRBJ1-1; D may be TRBD1 (5 bases). Germline CDR1 SNHLY, CDR2 FYNNEI. Trimming stripped 6 bases from V and 1 base from J, with 9 bases between. CDR3 length: 13 residues.

There are many counts of this clonotype. This sequence joins TRBV20-1 and TRBJ1-1; TRBD1 matches at 10 bases. This CDR3 is 11 amino acids long. Germline V gene lookup returns CDR1 DFQATT and CDR2 SNEGSKA (reference sequence). V lost 5 bases and J lost 10; bases outside the gene matches: 4. CDR3 loop: CSAAWDRGAFF. The CDR3 DNA reads as TGCAGTGCTGCCTGGGACAGGGGAGCTTTCTTT.

The gene calls are TRBV7-8 and TRBJ1-6; possibly TRBD1 for D (5 bases). This CDR3 has 17 amino acids. The V and J ends lost 4 bases and 0 bases respectively, with 13 bases between them. Per germline, CDR1 SGHVS and CDR2 FQNEAQ. The CDR3 DNA sequence: TGTGCCAGCAGCTCGGGGGGGGGACCCTCCTATAATTCACCCCTCCACTTT. Its translation: CASSSGGGPSYNSPLHF.

This clonotype was seen many times. The rearrangement uses TRBV7-2 and TRBJ2-5, with 7 nucleotides matching TRBD2. The CDR3 runs 14 residues. The germline V gene has CDR1 SGHTA and CDR2 FQGNSA. The trim removed 6 bases at V and 1 base at J, leaving 5 bases unmatched. The CDR3 DNA reads as TGTGCCAGCAGACCGGGGGGTAGCCAAGAGACCCAGTACTTC. This codes for CASRPGGSQETQYF.

This chain joins TRBV5-1 and TRBJ2-7, with 8 bases matching TRBD2. The CDR3 loop spans 15 amino acids. Losses at the gene ends were 0 bases for V and 4 bases for J; bases not matched to a gene: 6. Germline lookup yields CDR1 SGHRS and CDR2 YFSETQ. The CDR3 DNA is TGCGCCAGCAGCTTGGACCCGGGGGGGTCATACGAGCAGTACTTC. Translated, it gives CASSLDPGGSYEQYF. Supplemented by reference TRBV5-1 and TRBJ2-7, the full variable domain reads KAGVTQTPRYLIKTRGQQVTLSCSPISGHRSVSWYQQTPGQGLQFLFEYFSETQRNKGNFPGRFSGRQFSNSRSEMNVSTLELGDSALYLCASSLDPGGSYEQYFGPGTRLTVT.

The sample holds a few counts of this clonotype. The chain uses TRBV5-6 and TRBJ2-5; TRBD2 aligns across 7 bases. Trimming cost V 3 bases and J 2 bases; bases outside gene matches: 10. The CDR3 extends over 16 amino acids. The V gene's germline CDR1 is SGHDT and CDR2 YYEEEE. Here the CDR3 DNA reads TGTGCCAGCAGCTCCCTGCCCAGCGGGGTTCAAGAGACCCAGTACTTC. Its protein is CASSSLPSGVQETQYF.

The genes are TRBV29-1 and TRBJ2-5; TRBD1 matches at 12 bases. CDR3 length: 14 amino acids. CDR1 and CDR2 (germline): SQVTM, ANQGSEA. V was clipped by 7 bases and J by 3 bases; unmatched bases: 6. The CDR3 protein is CSEGTGGQKETQYF. DNA of the CDR3: TGCAGCGAGGGGACAGGGGGCCAAAAAGAGACCCAGTACTTC.

This rearrangement joins TRBV6-1 to TRBJ2-1, with 8 bases aligning to TRBD1. The CDR3 totals 12 residues. Germline CDR1 and CDR2: MNHNS and SASEGT. With V trimmed by 8 bases and J by 8 bases, 5 bases remained unmatched. The CDR3 DNA sequence: TGTGCCAGCTCGCAGGGGGCATATGAGCAGTTCTTC. This translates into CASSQGAYEQFF.

This clonotype was recorded a few times. V is TRBV2 and J is TRBJ2-5; D not resolved. The CDR3 length is 15 residues. V was shortened by 1 base and J by 2 bases, with 11 bases between the two germline ends. The germline gives CDR1 SNHLY, CDR2 FYNNEI. The DNA of the CDR3 is TGTGCCAGCAGTGAAGGGGCGTTAAGACAAGAGACCCAGTACTTC. Protein product: CASSEGALRQETQYF.

This clonotype has at least ten counts. This chain connects TRBV7-9 to TRBJ2-5, with 8 bases fitting TRBD2. J lost 3 bases, V lost 5 bases, and 5 bases had no gene match. Germline V gene data show CDR1 as SEHNR and CDR2 as FQNEAQ (reference sequence). The CDR3 covers 14 residues. The CDR3 nucleotides read TGTGCCAGCAGCCTAACTAGCGGAGAAGAGACCCAGTACTTC. Amino acids: CASSLTSGEETQYF.

This clonotype appeared many times. The rearrangement joins TRBV7-8 to TRBJ2-2; D uncertain. The CDR3 is 17 residues long. Germline loops: CDR1 SGHVS, CDR2 FQNEAQ. The germline V and J ends were trimmed by 3 bases and 3 bases, with 17 bases remaining between them. The DNA for the CDR3 is TGTGCCAGCAGCTTCGCTTTGGCGCCGGGTGACACCGGGGAGCTGTTTTTT. It translates to CASSFALAPGDTGELFF. Looking up the rest from reference TRBV7-8 and TRBJ2-2 gives the full variable domain: GAGVSQSPRYKVAKRGQDVALRCDPISGHVSLFWYQQALGQGPEFLTYFQNEAQLDKSGLPSDRFFAERPEGSVSTLKIQRTQQEDSAVYLCASSFALAPGDTGELFFGEGSRLTVL.

This clonotype has more than one count but fewer than ten. This rearrangement joins TRBV9 to TRBJ1-6, with 8 bases that match TRBD1. The trim removed 4 bases at V and 7 bases at J, leaving 7 bases unmatched. The CDR3 is 15 amino acids. CDR1 and CDR2 (germline): SGDLS, YYNGEE. This CDR3 is CASSFTTGVNSPLHF. For the CDR3, the DNA is TGTGCCAGCAGCTTTACGACAGGGGTAAATTCACCCCTCCACTTT.

The sample holds many counts of this clonotype. The chain employs TRBV13 and TRBJ2-3, with D uncertain. V was shortened by 6 bases and J by 0 bases, with 7 bases between the two germline ends. The CDR3 runs 13 residues. Looked up from germline, CDR1 is PRHDT and CDR2 is FYEKMQ (reference sequence). CDR3 protein: CASRYGSTDTQYF. The DNA of the CDR3 is TGTGCCAGCAGGTACGGAAGCACAGATACGCAGTATTTT.

This clonotype was seen only a few times. This chain uses TRBV6-2 or TRBV6-3 with TRBJ2-3, with D possibly TRBD1 on 5 matching bases. This CDR3 has 13 residues. The germline CDR1 and CDR2 sequences are MNHEY and SVGEGT. V was shortened by 6 bases and J by 10 bases, with 17 bases between the two germline ends. This chain's CDR3 is CASRPDRPRSQYF. The CDR3, as DNA: TGTGCCAGCAGGCCAGACAGACCCCGGTCGCAGTATTTT.

By sample share, this clonotype is large. The chain recombines TRBV12-3 or TRBV12-4 with TRBJ2-1, with D perhaps matching TRBD1 or TRBD2 (5 bases each). The V end was cut by 8 bases, the J end by 5 bases, with 16 bases between. The CDR3 runs to 14 residues. The DNA for the CDR3 is TGTGCCAGCGGCACCGGGACCCCAAACAATGAGCAGTTCTTC. Amino acid sequence: CASGTGTPNNEQFF.